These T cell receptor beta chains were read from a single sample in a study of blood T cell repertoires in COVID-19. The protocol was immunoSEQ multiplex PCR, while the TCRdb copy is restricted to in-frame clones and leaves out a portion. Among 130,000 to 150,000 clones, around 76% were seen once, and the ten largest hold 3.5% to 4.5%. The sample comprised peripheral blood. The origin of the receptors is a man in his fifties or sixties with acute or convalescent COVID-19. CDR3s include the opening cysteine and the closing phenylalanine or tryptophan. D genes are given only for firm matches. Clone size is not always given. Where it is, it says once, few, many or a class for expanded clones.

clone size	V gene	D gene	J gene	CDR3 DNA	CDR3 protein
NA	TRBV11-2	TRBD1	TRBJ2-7	TGTGCCAGCAGCTTAGAGGGGACAGGAACTCTATTC	CASSLEGTGTLF
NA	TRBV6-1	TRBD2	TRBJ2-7	TGTGCCAGCAGTGACGCGGGACTAGCGGGAGGAAGAGGCGAGCAGTACTTC	CASSDAGLAGGRGEQYF
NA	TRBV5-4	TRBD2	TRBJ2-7	TGTGCCAGCAGCCATAGCGGGAGTCCCTACGAGCAGTACTTC	CASSHSGSPYEQYF
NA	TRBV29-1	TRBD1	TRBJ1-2	TGCAGCACTTTGGGACAGGGAGGCTACACCTTC	CSTLGQGGYTF
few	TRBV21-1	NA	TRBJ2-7	TGTGCCAGCCGTCCCCGGGGTGCCTACGAGCAGTACTTC	CASRPRGAYEQYF
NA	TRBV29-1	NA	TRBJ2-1	TGCAGCGTTGAAGGGGCCCTTTTCGGGAGCTCCTACAATGAGCAGTTCTTC	CSVEGALFGSSYNEQFF
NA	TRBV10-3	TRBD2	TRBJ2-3	TGTGCCATCAGTGACCCCCTGGGTGGTGCTAGCGGGAGGGCCATGGATACGCAGTATTTT	CAISDPLGGASGRAMDTQYF
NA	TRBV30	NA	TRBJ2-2	TGTGCCTGGGACGCTCGAGCCACCGGGGAGCTGTTTTTT	CAWDARATGELFF
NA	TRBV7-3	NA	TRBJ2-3	TGTGCCAGCAGCGAGGGTAATCATGGCACAGATACGCAGTATTTT	CASSEGNHGTDTQYF
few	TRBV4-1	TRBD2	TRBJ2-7	TGCGCCAGCAGCCAAGAAGTAGCGGGAAACTTCTACGAGCAGTACTTC	CASSQEVAGNFYEQYF
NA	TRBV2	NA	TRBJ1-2	TGTGCCAGCAGTGAAGCGCTAGGGGTGCAGGGCTACACCTTC	CASSEALGVQGYTF
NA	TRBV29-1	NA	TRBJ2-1	TGCAGCGTTGAAGATCGGGTGAGCTCCTACAATGAGCAGTTCTTC	CSVEDRVSSYNEQFF
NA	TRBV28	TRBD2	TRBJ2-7	TGTGCCAGCAGTCTAGCGGGTAGCTCCTACGAGCAGTACTTC	CASSLAGSSYEQYF
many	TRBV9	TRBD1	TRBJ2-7	TGTGCCAGCAGCGTAGGGACAGGGGTCGAGCAGTACTTC	CASSVGTGVEQYF
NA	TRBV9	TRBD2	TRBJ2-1	TGTGCCAGCAGCGTCTCCGGGACTAGCGGTCTCGCCCAGTACAATGAGCAGTTCTTC	CASSVSGTSGLAQYNEQFF